These 17 T cell receptor beta chains originate from one sample sequenced in a study of molecular identifiers for immune sequencing clone quantification. Each CDR3 protein is one row after TCRdb ran MiXCR on the PCR reads. The data show about 60,000 distinct CDR3 sequences, with around 19% seen just once and over 1.1% held by the top ten. The material sequenced was naive CD8+ T cells from blood, with Jurkat cell RNA spiked in. Sample subset: FACS-sorted CD8+CD4-CCR7+CD45RA+ naive T cells. Every receptor here comes from a human donor in good health. Some libraries in this study had Jurkat cell RNA spiked in.

This clonotype was detected many times. V and J are TRBV6-6 and TRBJ1-6; 7 bases match TRBD1. Germline lookup yields CDR1 MNHNY and CDR2 SVGAGI (reference sequence). V gave up 4 bases and J gave up 10 bases; unmatched junction bases: 13. The CDR3 sequence is 16 residues long. The CDR3 DNA reads TGTGCCAGCAGTTGGGGAGGGACAGCAGATATGTCACCCCTCCACTTT. Its protein product is CASSWGGTADMSPLHF.

This clonotype was recorded at least ten times. The CDR3 loop is CATQLLTEYNEQFF. CDR3 bases: TGTGCCACACAGTTATTGACGGAGTACAATGAGCAGTTCTTC. The chain employs TRBV6-2 or TRBV6-3 and TRBJ2-1; D unclear. Trimming left V 10 bases short and J 4 bases short, with 17 bases between. The CDR3 contains 14 residues. Germline CDR1 MNHEY, CDR2 SVGEGT.

This clonotype was observed many times. This rearrangement joins TRBV5-1 to TRBJ2-1; TRBD1 matches 7 bases. The CDR3 runs to 16 residues. V trimming: 4 bases; J trimming: 3 bases; junction bases outside the gene matches: 10. Germline V gene lookup returns CDR1 SGHRS and CDR2 YFSETQ. This CDR3 reads CASSPGQLGLYNEQFF. The CDR3 bases are TGCGCCAGCAGCCCGGGACAGCTAGGACTCTACAATGAGCAGTTCTTC.

This clonotype has just one count. A read error may produce the germline difference seen at one junction end. The chain uses TRBV6-1 and TRBJ2-3; 10 nucleotides agree with TRBD1. The CDR3 length is 23 residues. Germline values: CDR1 MNHNS, CDR2 SASEGT. The chain's CDR3 is CAGSERAGTGAFLADIGTDTQYF. The CDR3 DNA sequence: TGTGCCGGCAGTGAACGGGCCGGGACAGGGGCATTTCTAGCGGACATCGGCACAGATACGCAGTATTTT.

There are a few counts of this clonotype. V usage is TRBV29-1 and J usage is TRBJ2-2, with D possibly TRBD2 on 5 matching bases. Trimming took 4 bases from V and 0 from J, leaving 9 bases between them. CDR3 size: 14 residues. Germline CDR1 is SQVTM and CDR2 is ANQGSEA. This chain's CDR3 is CSVGEGTNTGELFF. As DNA, the CDR3 is TGCAGCGTTGGCGAGGGCACGAACACCGGGGAGCTGTTTTTT.

The CDR3, as DNA: TGTGCCAGCAGTTACTCGTTTTCAAGTGAGCAGTACTTC. This codes for CASSYSFSSEQYF. The chain combines TRBV6-5 with TRBJ2-7; no clear D. The CDR3 covers 13 residues. Germline-derived CDR1 and CDR2 are MNHEY and SVGAGI. V was pared by 0 bases and J by 7 bases, with 10 bases between.

With regard to this clonotype: It may be a read error: a sequence one base away is much more abundant. The rearrangement joins TRBV11-2 to TRBJ2-2, with D perhaps matching TRBD2 (6 bases). Trimming removed 5 bases from V and 3 bases from J, with 16 bases in between. Germline loops: CDR1 SGHAT, CDR2 FQNNGV. CDR3 length equals 16 residues. CDR3 residues: CASSPERAAYTGELFF. The CDR3 bases are TGTGCCAGCAGCCCCGAGCGGGCTGCGTACACCGGGGAGCTGTTTTTT.

At least ten counts were recorded for this clonotype. The CDR3 bases are TGTGCCAGCAGGCACGGGTCGGGACCCCTTGATTACGAGCAGTACTTC. Amino acids: CASRHGSGPLDYEQYF. V usage is TRBV6-2 or TRBV6-3 and J usage is TRBJ2-7; TRBD1 or TRBD2 may be the D gene (5 bases each). Trimming removed 6 bases at V and 4 bases at J, with 22 bases between. The CDR3 is made up of 16 amino acids. CDR1 is MNHEY and CDR2 is SVGEGT in the germline V gene.

Ten or more counts support this clonotype. The J gene is TRBJ2-1, the V gene TRBV20-1; unclear D gene. CDR1 and CDR2 (germline): DFQATT, SNEGSKA (reference sequence). The CDR3 is 11 residues long. Trimming stripped 2 bases from V and 8 bases from J, with 7 bases between. CDR3 DNA sequence: TGCAGTGCTAGAAGGGTAGATGAGCAGTTCTTC. Translation: CSARRVDEQFF.

This clonotype showed up just a few times. The V call is TRBV15, the J call TRBJ2-1, with 7 bases identical to TRBD2. Germline V CDR1 and CDR2: LNHNV, YYDKDF (reference sequence). The CDR3 spans 15 residues. After removal of 3 bases from V and 3 bases from J, the junction contained 5 bases not matched to a gene. CDR3 residues: CATSRVLADYNEQFF. CDR3 coding DNA: TGTGCCACCAGCAGGGTCCTAGCGGACTACAATGAGCAGTTCTTC.

The V and J genes are TRBV20-1 and TRBJ1-6; D uncertain. V gave up 6 bases and J gave up 5 bases, with 20 bases separating them. The CDR3 is 16 amino acids. The germline CDR1 and CDR2 sequences are DFQATT and SNEGSKA (reference sequence). In DNA, the CDR3 is TGCAGTGCGTCGGGGTCCGTGGATTTGGATAATTCACCCCTCCACTTT. It specifies CSASGSVDLDNSPLHF.

This clonotype was seen repeatedly, ten times or more. The chain couples TRBV11-3 to TRBJ2-1; 11 bases line up with TRBD2. CDR3 length: 18 residues. With 2 bases clipped from V and 1 base from J, the junction kept 7 bases outside the gene matches. CDR1 and CDR2 from the germline V gene are SGHNT and YENEEA. In DNA, the CDR3 is TGTGCCAGCAGCTTAATCGTAGCGGGGGGGTTTTCCTACAATGAGCAGTTCTTC. Its protein is CASSLIVAGGFSYNEQFF.

In its sample, this clonotype was seen many times. V is TRBV12-3 or TRBV12-4 and J is TRBJ2-7, with 7 bases matching TRBD1. The ends lost 5 bases at V and 3 bases at J; junction bases unmatched: 7. The CDR3 contains 14 residues. The CDR3 DNA reads TGTGCCAGCAGTAAGGGGACAGAAATCTACGAGCAGTACTTC. Translation gives CASSKGTEIYEQYF.

This clonotype came up a few times. A much larger clone lies a single base off, so this may be a read error. Since the CDR3 does not end with the conserved phenylalanine or tryptophan, this likely comes from a read error. The CDR3 sequence is CASRLTGSTEAFL. The CDR3 DNA is TGTGCCAGCAGACTCACAGGGTCAACTGAAGCTTTCCTT. The chain recombines TRBV3-1 with TRBJ1-1; tentative D call: TRBD1 (6 bases). The CDR3 spans 13 residues. The V and J ends lost 6 bases and 5 bases respectively, with 13 bases between them. The germline gives CDR1 LGHDT, CDR2 YNNKEL (reference sequence).

This clonotype came up many times. V gene TRBV7-9 combines with J gene TRBJ2-1; D assignment may be TRBD1 or TRBD2 (5 bases each). The germline V and J ends were trimmed by 5 bases and 7 bases, with 18 bases remaining between them. The germline CDR1 and CDR2 sequences are SEHNR and FQNEAQ (reference sequence). This CDR3 comprises 15 residues. CDR3 protein: CASSNEEGSLNEQFF. The DNA for the CDR3 is TGTGCCAGCAGCAACGAAGAGGGGTCTTTAAATGAGCAGTTCTTC. Based on the CDR3 plus reference TRBV7-9 and TRBJ2-1, the full variable domain is DTGVSQNPRHKITKRGQNVTFRCDPISEHNRLYWYRQTLGQGPEFLTYFQNEAQLEKSRLLSDRFSAERPKGSFSTLEIQRTEQGDSAMYLCASSNEEGSLNEQFFGPGTRLTVL.

This clonotype has ten or more counts. This rearrangement joins TRBV28 to TRBJ2-7; either TRBD1 or TRBD2 may fit D (6 bases each). CDR3 length equals 14 residues. Germline V gene sequence: CDR1 MDHEN, CDR2 SYDVKM. The germline V and J ends were trimmed by 2 bases and 2 bases, with 10 bases remaining between them. The CDR3 bases are TGTGCCAGCAGTTTACGGGGGCAAGCCTACGAGCAGTACTTC. Its protein is CASSLRGQAYEQYF.

In the case of this clonotype: A much larger clonotype is one base distant, so this may be a read error. The chain uses TRBV10-3 and TRBJ2-7, with 8 positions matching TRBD1. Germline loops: CDR1 ENHRY, CDR2 SYGVKD. The CDR3 runs 14 residues. The CDR3 DNA sequence: TGTGCCATCAGGCCCCGGGACAGGAATTACGAGCAGTGCTTC. Protein: CAIRPRDRNYEQCF.